A single sample gave rise to the 23 T cell receptor beta chains below, sequenced in a study of OX40 agonist ivuxolimab in advanced cancers. The library was made by the immunoSEQ multiplex PCR assay. TCRdb took this table from immuneACCESS and kept in-frame rearrangements with V and J called. Such tables lack part of the clones; where checked against another copy, unresolved V genes explain under half of the gap, and the rest is unexplained. The sample includes about 46,000 clones, with 70% to 90% observed a single time. The ten largest clones represent about 54% of the sample. The sequencing here drew on CD4+ or CD8+ T cells sorted from blood, taken in a trial of the OX40 agonist ivuxolimab. These receptors originate from an adult with an advanced solid tumor such as melanoma, head and neck, liver or kidney cancer.

This chain uses TRBV4-1 with TRBJ2-7; D is undetermined. The CDR3 is 15 amino acids. CDR1 is MGHRA, CDR2 YSYEKL, per germline. Trimming took off 0 bases at V and 0 bases at J, with 9 bases between the two ends. CDR3 residues: CASSQEQTDSYEQYF. CDR3 in DNA: TGCGCCAGCAGCCAAGAACAAACTGACTCCTACGAGCAGTACTTC.

V and J are TRBV27 and TRBJ2-7, with D unclear. Trimming pared 5 bases from V and 0 bases from J, leaving 5 bases between. Germline loops: CDR1 MNHEY, CDR2 SMNVEV (reference sequence). The CDR3 extends over 12 amino acids. The CDR3 coding sequence is TGTGCCAGCAGTAAGAGCTCCTACGAGCAGTACTTC. Its translation is CASSKSSYEQYF.

The gene calls are TRBV4-3 and TRBJ2-4, with a possible D match to TRBD1 (5 bases). The CDR3 has 17 residues. V lost 0 bases and J 3 bases, leaving 15 bases between the germline ends. Germline values: CDR1 LGHNA, CDR2 YSLEER. The CDR3 here is CASSQDLDSLVKNIQYF. For the CDR3, the DNA is TGCGCCAGCAGCCAAGATCTCGACAGTCTGGTCAAAAACATTCAGTACTTC.

The genes are TRBV11-2 and TRBJ2-5; 11 nucleotides match TRBD2. The J call may not be correct, given that the DNA end is closer to TRBJ2-7. Germline V gives CDR1 SGHAT, CDR2 FQNNGV. CDR3 length equals 13 residues. The CDR3 DNA reads TGTGCCAGCAGCTTACTAGCGGGAGGCGAGCAGTACTTC. It specifies CASSLLAGGEQYF.

The chain combines TRBV27 with TRBJ1-5, with D perhaps TRBD1 (5 bases). CDR3 length: 16 amino acids. Trimming pared 5 bases from V and 0 bases from J, leaving 14 bases between. Germline CDR1 is MNHEY and CDR2 is SMNVEV (reference sequence). The CDR3 nucleotides are TGTGCCAGCAGTCCCTCATCAGGGTATAGCAATCAGCCCCAGCATTTT. Residues: CASSPSSGYSNQPQHF.

V usage is TRBV11-3 and J usage is TRBJ2-1; TRBD2 aligns across 11 bases. The trim removed 0 bases at V and 0 bases at J, leaving 7 bases unmatched. Per germline, CDR1 SGHNT and CDR2 YENEEA. The CDR3 contains 19 residues. This chain's CDR3 is CASSLDPRLAGFSYNEQFF. CDR3 bases: TGTGCCAGCAGCTTAGATCCCAGACTAGCGGGATTCTCCTACAATGAGCAGTTCTTC.

The V and J genes are TRBV7-9 and TRBJ2-7; 7 nucleotides match TRBD1. The CDR3 has 13 residues. The trim removed 1 base at V and 5 bases at J, leaving 2 bases unmatched. The germline V gene has CDR1 SEHNR and CDR2 FQNEAQ (reference sequence). In nucleotides, the CDR3 is TGTGCCAGCAGCTTAGGACAGGGCAACGAGCAGTACTTC. Encoded protein: CASSLGQGNEQYF.

This chain connects TRBV30 to TRBJ2-6; TRBD1 matches at 9 bases. In germline, CDR1 is GTSNPN, CDR2 SVGIG (reference sequence). This CDR3 spans 19 amino acids. V lost 0 bases, J lost 1 base, and 10 bases stayed unmatched. The CDR3 protein is CAWSVIHVTGGSGANVLTF. CDR3 DNA: TGTGCCTGGAGTGTAATTCACGTGACAGGGGGGTCTGGGGCCAACGTCCTGACTTTC.

The chain combines TRBV5-4 with TRBJ2-2; D is unclear. The germline V gene encodes CDR1 SGHNT and CDR2 YYREEE (reference sequence). This CDR3 spans 14 amino acids. V was trimmed by 7 bases and J by 5 bases, leaving 15 bases between them. The CDR3 nucleotides are TGTGCCAGCGCGGACGGTGGTGCGACCGGGGAGCTGTTTTTT. Its translation is CASADGGATGELFF.

The genes are TRBV5-6 and TRBJ2-7; possibly TRBD1 for D (6 bases). The V end lost 1 base, the J end lost 4 bases, and 18 bases lay between the germline ends. This CDR3 has 16 amino acids. Germline V lookup: CDR1 SGHDT, CDR2 YYEEEE. CDR3 residues: CASSLTVADSSYEQYF. DNA of the CDR3: TGTGCCAGCAGCTTGACTGTTGCGGACAGCTCGTACGAGCAGTACTTC.

The rearrangement uses TRBV4-2 and TRBJ2-7; no reliable D call. The V end was cut by 5 bases, the J end by 5 bases, with 16 bases between. Germline CDR1 reads LGHNA; CDR2 reads YNFKEQ. The CDR3 loop spans 14 amino acids. The CDR3 DNA reads TGTGCCAGCAGCATCTCCTGGCAGGCCGACGAGCAGTACTTC. Translating it yields CASSISWQADEQYF.

DNA of the CDR3: TGTGCCAGCAGCTTAGTTGGGGACCAGGGGGCGGGTGAGCAGTTCTTC. Amino acid sequence: CASSLVGDQGAGEQFF. The chain carries TRBV7-2 and TRBJ2-1; 8 bases line up with TRBD1. The CDR3 consists of 16 residues. CDR1 is SGHTA and CDR2 is FQGNSA in the germline V gene. V trimming: 1 base; J trimming: 9 bases; junction bases outside the gene matches: 11.

V is TRBV5-1 and J is TRBJ2-7; D not resolved. The CDR3 loop spans 14 amino acids. The germline V gene encodes CDR1 SGHRS and CDR2 YFSETQ. Between the trimmed V and J ends, which lost 0 bases and 0 bases, there was a span of 7 bases. CDR3 sequence (DNA): TGCGCCAGCAGCTTGGTTAGCACCTCCTACGAGCAGTACTTC. It translates to CASSLVSTSYEQYF.

DNA for the CDR3: TGTGCCAGCAGCGTAGGGAGCCTAGCGGGAGGGAGCTCCTACAATGAGCAGTTCTTC. Residues: CASSVGSLAGGSSYNEQFF. The chain recombines TRBV9 with TRBJ2-1; 12 bases align to TRBD2. The CDR3 is 19 amino acids. CDR1 is SGDLS, CDR2 YYNGEE, per germline. Unmatched junction bases numbered 7, after V lost 0 bases and J lost 0 bases.

This clone came up once. The chain joins TRBV5-1 to TRBJ2-7, with 7 bases that match TRBD1. After removal of 9 bases from V and 3 bases from J, the junction contained 12 bases not matched to a gene. Germline CDR1 SGHRS, CDR2 YFSETQ. There are 14 residues in the CDR3. This chain's CDR3 is CATAPGTADYEQYF. The CDR3 nucleotides read TGCGCCACCGCCCCCGGGACAGCGGACTACGAGCAGTACTTC.

This sequence joins TRBV9 and TRBJ2-7; D could derive from TRBD1 or TRBD2 (5 bases each). This CDR3 is built from 16 residues. CDR1 and CDR2 from the germline V gene are SGDLS and YYNGEE. V shed 0 bases and J shed 2 bases, with 15 bases lying between them. The CDR3 coding sequence is TGTGCCAGCAGCGTAGGTGAGGGGCGCGCACCCTACGAGCAGTACTTC. This codes for CASSVGEGRAPYEQYF.

CDR3 loop: CASSYSGGPEAFF. CDR3 bases: TGTGCCAGCAGTTACTCGGGGGGCCCTGAAGCTTTCTTT. The V call is TRBV6-5, the J call TRBJ1-1, with a tentative D call TRBD1 (6 bases). Germline CDR1 and CDR2: MNHEY and SVGAGI. The CDR3 is made up of 13 amino acids. V was cut by 0 bases and J by 6 bases, with 8 bases left in between.

The chain has TRBV18 and TRBJ2-7; TRBD2 agrees at 14 bases. The CDR3 totals 16 residues. Per the germline V gene, CDR1 is KGHSH and CDR2 is LQKENI. The V gene end was trimmed by 1 base and the J gene end by 3 bases; junction bases not matched to a gene: 2. The CDR3 sequence is CASSPRTSGGFYEQYF. CDR3 nucleotides: TGTGCCAGCTCACCACGGACTAGCGGGGGGTTCTACGAGCAGTACTTC.

J is TRBJ2-4 and V is TRBV4-3, with a tentative D call TRBD1 (5 bases). The CDR3 covers 13 residues. The germline V and J ends were trimmed by 1 base and 8 bases, with 9 bases remaining between them. The germline gives CDR1 LGHNA, CDR2 YSLEER. The CDR3 loop reads CASSQGKGYIQYF. As DNA, the CDR3 is TGCGCCAGCAGCCAAGGAAAGGGGTACATTCAGTACTTC.

This chain links TRBV5-6 with TRBJ1-1; the D is unclear. Germline V gives CDR1 SGHDT, CDR2 YYEEEE. Trimming stripped 1 base from V and 2 bases from J, with 0 bases between. The CDR3 sequence is 11 residues long. CDR3 in amino acids: CASSLNTEAFF. The CDR3 nucleotides read TGTGCCAGCAGCTTGAACACTGAAGCTTTCTTT.

V and J are TRBV19 and TRBJ2-5; maybe TRBD2 (6 bases). The V gene's germline CDR1 is LNHDA and CDR2 SQIVND (reference sequence). Trimming removed 3 bases from V and 2 bases from J, with 10 bases in between. The CDR3 runs 14 residues. The CDR3 protein is CASSIAGQQETQYF. DNA for the CDR3: TGTGCCAGTAGTATCGCGGGGCAACAAGAGACCCAGTACTTC.

The genes are TRBV11-2 and TRBJ2-7; TRBD1 matches at 7 bases. The CDR3 totals 15 residues. The germline V gene encodes CDR1 SGHAT and CDR2 FQNNGV. Trimming removed 1 base from V and 2 bases from J; junction bases left unmatched: 5. The CDR3 is CASSLAGQATYEQYF. CDR3 coding DNA: TGTGCCAGCAGCTTAGCCGGACAGGCCACCTACGAGCAGTACTTC.

Only one count was recorded for this clone. The CDR3 bases are TGTGCCAGCATCGCAGGGGGCGAGGCTAATGAAAAACTGTTTTTT. Its protein is CASIAGGEANEKLFF. The chain employs TRBV2 and TRBJ1-4; 8 bases line up with TRBD1. Germline CDR1 and CDR2: SNHLY and FYNNEI. The CDR3 sequence is 15 residues long. The ends lost 7 bases at V and 3 bases at J; junction bases unmatched: 7.